This entry concerns a single T cell receptor (beta chain). Its antigen is unidentified. 5' RACE that incorporated UMI labels was used to prepare the TRB cDNA libraries. TCRdb processed the 5' RACE reads again and assigns one entry to each CDR3 protein, with no DNA. The table lists 8,800 or so distinct CDR3 sequences. The record originates from a study of CXCR3-negative and CXCR3-positive naive CD8 T cells. Turning to the study itself: Roughly 1.5 +/- 0.3 million TRB reads came from each library, giving about 140 million in total. Study outcomes and limitations: Greater hydrophobicity was found in TRB CDR3s of CXCR3-positive naive cells than of CXCR3-negative naive cells.

Sequencing was performed on naive CXCR3- CD8+ T cells from blood. Noted subset: CD45RO-CCR7+CD27+CD95- naive CD8+ T cells lacking CXCR3 (TNR3-). The source of this sequence is a human donor in good health. Some clones in this sample may be carry-over from other donors' samples.

This chain's CDR3 is CASSISAGSPTTEAFF. This chain uses TRBV19 with TRBJ1-1; the D gene TCRdb calls, TRBD1, cannot be checked with no DNA. The CDR3 contains 16 residues. The germline CDR1 and CDR2 sequences are LNHDA and SQIVND (reference sequence).